This TCR beta chain is drawn from a study of blood T cell repertoires in COVID-19. Study overall: Samples of COVID-19 (acute and convalescent) were obtained from the United States, Italy and Spain. Sample material is recorded as cDNA or gDNA derived from T cells, B-cell-depleted T cells, or PBMCs.

How the authors handled the data: From reference gene primer amplification, estimates of nucleated cell counts were derived. The method was immunoSEQ multiplex PCR; TCRdb's version includes in-frame clones alone and lacks a portion of them. That table gives V, J and clone size, and the DNA gave D and trimming. The sample carries approximately 50,000 clones, roughly 83% recorded once. This CDR3 is built from 14 residues. In germline, CDR1 is MNHEY, CDR2 SVGAGI. The V segment lost 6 bases and the J segment 4 bases; nucleotides outside the gene matches: 9. This clonotype was sampled from a human donor in a cohort sampled during active COVID-19. What was sequenced was peripheral blood. The chain carries TRBV6-5 and TRBJ2-7, with 7 bases fitting TRBD1. CDR3 nucleotide sequence: TGTGCCAGCAGAGTCTTAAAGGGGGCGTACGAGCAGTACTTC. Its protein is CASRVLKGAYEQYF.